This T cell receptor (beta chain) was documented in a study of PD-L1 blockade in urothelial cancer. Study overall: Blood samples had a median of approximately 140,000 T cells, 75,000 or so unique TCRs, and clonality 0.075 to 0.095. Points from the study as a whole: Tumor-associated blood clones were expanded more by durable-benefit patients at 3 weeks.

On this clone itself: Its specificity is unknown.

Some clones are missing from TCRdb's copy, which holds only in-frame ones; the method was immunoSEQ multiplex PCR. The sample lists about 70,000 clones, about 85% occurring once. Germline loops: CDR1 SQVTM, CDR2 ANQGSEA. This CDR3 has 13 residues. V gave up 4 bases and J gave up 2 bases, with 12 bases separating them. The sample was PBMCs, taken around atezolizumab (anti-PD-L1) treatment. The chain carries TRBV29-1 and TRBJ2-7, with D perhaps matching TRBD2 (5 bases). This TCR derives from a man between 65 and 85 years old with urothelial cancer. The CDR3 coding sequence is TGCAGCGTTGCTCCCGGACTGACCTACGAGCAGTACTTC. Residues: CSVAPGLTYEQYF.